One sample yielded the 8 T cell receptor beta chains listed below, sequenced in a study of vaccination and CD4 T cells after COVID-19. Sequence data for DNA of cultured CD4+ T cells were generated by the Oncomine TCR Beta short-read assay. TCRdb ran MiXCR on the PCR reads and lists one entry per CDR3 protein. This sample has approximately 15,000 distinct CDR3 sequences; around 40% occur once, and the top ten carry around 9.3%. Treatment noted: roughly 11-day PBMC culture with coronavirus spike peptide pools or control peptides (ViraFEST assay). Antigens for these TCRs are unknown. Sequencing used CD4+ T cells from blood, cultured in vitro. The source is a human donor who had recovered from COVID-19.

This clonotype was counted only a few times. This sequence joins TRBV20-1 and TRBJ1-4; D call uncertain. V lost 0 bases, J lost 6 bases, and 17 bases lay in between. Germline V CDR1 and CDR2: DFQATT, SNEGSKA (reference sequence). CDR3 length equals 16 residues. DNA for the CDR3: TGCAGTGCTAGAGATAGGCGGAGAGAGGGTCATGAAAAACTGTTTTTT. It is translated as CSARDRRREGHEKLFF.

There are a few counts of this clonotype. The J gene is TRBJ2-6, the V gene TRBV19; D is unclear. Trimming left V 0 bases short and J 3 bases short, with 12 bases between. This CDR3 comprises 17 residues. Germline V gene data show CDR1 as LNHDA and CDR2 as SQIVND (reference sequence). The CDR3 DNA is TGTGCCAGTAGTATAGATCTAAGGGTCTTTGGGGCCAACGTCCTGACTTTC. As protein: CASSIDLRVFGANVLTF.

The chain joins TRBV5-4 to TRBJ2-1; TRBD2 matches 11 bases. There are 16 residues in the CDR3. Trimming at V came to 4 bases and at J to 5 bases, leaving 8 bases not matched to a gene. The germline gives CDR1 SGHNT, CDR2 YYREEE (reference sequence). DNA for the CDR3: TGTGCCAGCAGCCCGGCGGGACTAGCGGCCCACAATGAGCAGTTCTTC. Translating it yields CASSPAGLAAHNEQFF.

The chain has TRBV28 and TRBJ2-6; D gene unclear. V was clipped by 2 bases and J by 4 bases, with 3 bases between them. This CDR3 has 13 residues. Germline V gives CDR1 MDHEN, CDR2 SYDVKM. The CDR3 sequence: CASSLGGANVLTF. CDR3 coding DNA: TGTGCCAGCAGTTTAGGGGGGGCCAACGTCCTGACTTTC.

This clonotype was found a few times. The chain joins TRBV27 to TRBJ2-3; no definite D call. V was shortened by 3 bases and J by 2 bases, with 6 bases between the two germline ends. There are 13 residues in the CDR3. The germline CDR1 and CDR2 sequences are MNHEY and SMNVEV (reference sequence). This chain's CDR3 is CASSFYFTDTQYF. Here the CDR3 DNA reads TGTGCCAGCAGTTTTTACTTCACAGATACGCAGTATTTT.

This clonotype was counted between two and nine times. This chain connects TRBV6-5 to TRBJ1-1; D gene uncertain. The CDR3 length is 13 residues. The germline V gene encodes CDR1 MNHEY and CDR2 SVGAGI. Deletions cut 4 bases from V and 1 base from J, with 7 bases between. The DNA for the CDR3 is TGTGCCAGCAGTTTCGATCCGAACACTGAAGCTTTCTTT. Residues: CASSFDPNTEAFF.

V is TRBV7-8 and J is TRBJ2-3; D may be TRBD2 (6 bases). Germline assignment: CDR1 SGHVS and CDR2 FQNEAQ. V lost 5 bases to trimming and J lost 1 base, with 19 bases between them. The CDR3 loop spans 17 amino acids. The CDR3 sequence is CASSLLKWASGTDTQYF. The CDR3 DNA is TGTGCCAGCAGCCTTTTAAAATGGGCTAGCGGCACAGATACGCAGTATTTT.

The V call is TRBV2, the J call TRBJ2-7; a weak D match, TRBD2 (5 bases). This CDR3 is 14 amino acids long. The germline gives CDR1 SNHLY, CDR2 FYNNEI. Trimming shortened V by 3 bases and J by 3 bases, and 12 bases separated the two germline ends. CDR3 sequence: CASSDLASNYEQYF. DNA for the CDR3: TGTGCCAGCAGTGACCTAGCTTCAAACTACGAGCAGTACTTC.